This T cell receptor (beta chain) derives from a study of Graves' ophthalmopathy and Graves' hyperthyroidism. Study information: Untreated patients at initial diagnosis provided peripheral blood.

With 2 bases removed from V and 6 bases from J, the gap between germline ends came to 4 bases. This CDR3 spans 12 amino acids. Germline V gene lookup returns CDR1 SGHTA and CDR2 FQGTGA. Amplification of TCR beta CDR3 regions used RNA transcripts. HTBI-primed first-round RT-PCR preceded second-round multiplex PCR. TCRdb re-derived calls from the multiplex PCR reads in MiXCR, one entry per CDR3 protein. This sample has 500,000 to 700,000 distinct CDR3 sequences, with approximately 21% found just once. The source of the PBMCs was around 10 ml of fresh peripheral blood. In its sample, this clonotype was seen many times.

The origin of this receptor is a woman between 18 and 29 years old with stable Graves' hyperthyroidism. Some clones in this sample may be carry-over from other donors' samples. The sample was peripheral blood. The chain combines TRBV7-3 with TRBJ2-2; D not resolved. CDR3 in amino acids: CASSLFPGELFF. The DNA for the CDR3 is TGTGCCAGCAGCTTATTCCCCGGGGAGCTGTTTTTT. Supplemented by reference TRBV7-3 and TRBJ2-2, the full variable domain reads GAGVSQTPSNKVTEKGKYVELRCDPISGHTALYWYRQSLGQGPEFLIYFQGTGAADDSGLPNDRFFAVRPEGSVSTLKIQRTERGDSAVYLCASSLFPGELFFGEGSRLTVL.